The rows below give T cell receptor beta chains drawn from one sample of a study of spatial heterogeneity in lung cancer. TCRdb itself ran the 5' RACE reads through MiXCR, one entry per CDR3 protein. Here the sample spans fewer than 20,000 distinct CDR3 sequences, 7% to 7.5% being singletons. This specimen consisted of lung tumor tissue, obtained at surgery. The receptors here all came from a female donor with early-stage non-small cell lung cancer. Both conserved end residues are part of each CDR3.

v_call: TRBV6-6; j_call: TRBJ1-5; cdr3_aa: CASSPTDSNQPQHF
v_call: TRBV5-1; j_call: TRBJ2-1; cdr3_aa: CASSQGNSYNEQFF
v_call: TRBV19; j_call: TRBJ2-2; cdr3_aa: CASSIPRSGAGELFF
v_call: TRBV5-1; j_call: TRBJ2-3; cdr3_aa: CASSMVGGAGDTQYF
v_call: TRBV28; j_call: TRBJ2-5; cdr3_aa: CASSSSSGGQETQYF
v_call: TRBV6-2/TRBV6-3; j_call: TRBJ1-5; cdr3_aa: CASTAGPLRLSNQPQHF
v_call: TRBV19; j_call: TRBJ1-3; cdr3_aa: CASSTTTGNGNTIYF
v_call: TRBV5-1; j_call: TRBJ2-7; cdr3_aa: CASSRSVGAQGEQYF
v_call: TRBV6-6; j_call: TRBJ1-1; cdr3_aa: CASSYPGQGLTEAFF
v_call: TRBV25-1; j_call: TRBJ2-2; cdr3_aa: CASSDSRGLNTGELFF
v_call: TRBV29-1; j_call: TRBJ1-2; cdr3_aa: CSAYSTRDYGYTF
v_call: TRBV7-2; j_call: TRBJ1-1; cdr3_aa: CASSLQTGRNTEAFF
v_call: TRBV27; j_call: TRBJ2-7; cdr3_aa: CASTRTQGGEQYF
v_call: TRBV5-6; j_call: TRBJ1-2; cdr3_aa: CASSIDRDNYGYTF
v_call: TRBV15; j_call: TRBJ2-7; cdr3_aa: CATSNLAGVHEQYF
v_call: TRBV3-1; j_call: TRBJ1-4; cdr3_aa: CASSQRGANEKLFF
v_call: TRBV20-1; j_call: TRBJ1-1; cdr3_aa: CSASRPGAVGNTEAFF
v_call: TRBV11-3; j_call: TRBJ2-1; cdr3_aa: CASSGGQIYNEQFF
v_call: TRBV4-3; j_call: TRBJ1-2; cdr3_aa: CASSQSGGGTNSYTF
v_call: TRBV20-1; j_call: TRBJ2-3; cdr3_aa: CSAHLDTQYF
v_call: TRBV5-5; j_call: TRBJ1-3; cdr3_aa: CASSWNPGASGNTIYF
v_call: TRBV18; j_call: TRBJ1-2; cdr3_aa: CASSPPFNYGYTF
v_call: TRBV20-1; j_call: TRBJ2-2; cdr3_aa: CSAKPAGGANTGELFF
v_call: TRBV9; j_call: TRBJ2-2; cdr3_aa: CASSPRLAGGRGELFF
v_call: TRBV3-1; j_call: TRBJ1-1; cdr3_aa: CASSTPGNTEAFF
v_call: TRBV19; j_call: TRBJ2-6; cdr3_aa: CASSIGGSGANVLTF
v_call: TRBV19; j_call: TRBJ2-3; cdr3_aa: CASSIRFWGISTDTQYF
v_call: TRBV7-3; j_call: TRBJ1-3; cdr3_aa: CASSRPPGNTIYF
v_call: TRBV7-2; j_call: TRBJ1-6; cdr3_aa: CASSLRQGDSPLHF
v_call: TRBV30; j_call: TRBJ1-1; cdr3_aa: CAWSDRGTEAFF
v_call: TRBV14; j_call: TRBJ2-1; cdr3_aa: CASSLAGGRNEQFF
v_call: TRBV5-1; j_call: TRBJ1-1; cdr3_aa: CASSRAGVGDTEAFF
v_call: TRBV20-1; j_call: TRBJ1-1; cdr3_aa: CSARSPLGRGTEAFF
v_call: TRBV12-3/TRBV12-4; j_call: TRBJ1-2; cdr3_aa: CASSLLDNNAYGYTF
v_call: TRBV7-2; j_call: TRBJ2-7; cdr3_aa: CASSLVTGPQYF
v_call: TRBV28; j_call: TRBJ2-7; cdr3_aa: CASSSPPPRRNEQYF
v_call: TRBV24-1; j_call: TRBJ2-4; cdr3_aa: CATSERGVRLKAKNIQYF
v_call: TRBV20-1; j_call: TRBJ1-1; cdr3_aa: CSARAQQGTEAFF
v_call: TRBV6-1; j_call: TRBJ1-5; cdr3_aa: CASLGTGQGGQPQHF
v_call: TRBV14; j_call: TRBJ2-7; cdr3_aa: CASSQAQVGEQYF
v_call: TRBV6-5; j_call: TRBJ2-5; cdr3_aa: CASSYRRPVQETQYF
v_call: TRBV4-2; j_call: TRBJ1-5; cdr3_aa: CASSQGGAAISNQPQHF
v_call: TRBV7-9; j_call: TRBJ2-3; cdr3_aa: CASGTSTDTQYF
v_call: TRBV15; j_call: TRBJ2-7; cdr3_aa: CATSRSRSHQYF
v_call: TRBV3-1; j_call: TRBJ2-7; cdr3_aa: CASSLSAETYEQYF
v_call: TRBV7-2; j_call: TRBJ2-7; cdr3_aa: CASSSLAGASYEQYF
v_call: TRBV20-1; j_call: TRBJ2-1; cdr3_aa: CSASQLGGNEQFF
v_call: TRBV7-3; j_call: TRBJ2-7; cdr3_aa: CASSSSGVDEQYF
v_call: TRBV2; j_call: TRBJ1-1; cdr3_aa: CASSDPGSNTEAFF
v_call: TRBV5-1; j_call: TRBJ1-1; cdr3_aa: CASSIRQGARGTEAFF
v_call: TRBV5-1; j_call: TRBJ2-3; cdr3_aa: CASSSTSSGAGLDTQYF